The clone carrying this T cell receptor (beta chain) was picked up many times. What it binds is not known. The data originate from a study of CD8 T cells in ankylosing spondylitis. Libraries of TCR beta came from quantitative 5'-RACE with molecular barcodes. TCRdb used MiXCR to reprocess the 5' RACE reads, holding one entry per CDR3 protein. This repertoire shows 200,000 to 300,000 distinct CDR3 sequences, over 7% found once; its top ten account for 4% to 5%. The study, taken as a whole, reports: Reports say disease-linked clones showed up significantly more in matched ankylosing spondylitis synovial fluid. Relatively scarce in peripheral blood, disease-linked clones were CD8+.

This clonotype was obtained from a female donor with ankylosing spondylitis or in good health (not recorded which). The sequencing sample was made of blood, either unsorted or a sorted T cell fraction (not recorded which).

CDR3 coding DNA: TGTGCCAGCAGTTTATATGGCCAATGGGAGACCCAGTACTTC. Translated: CASSLYGQWETQYF. The chain recombines TRBV27 with TRBJ2-5; D is unclear. The CDR3 has 14 residues. The V gene lost 1 base and the J gene lost 5 bases, with 11 bases spanning the gap. Per germline, CDR1 MNHEY and CDR2 SMNVEV (reference sequence).